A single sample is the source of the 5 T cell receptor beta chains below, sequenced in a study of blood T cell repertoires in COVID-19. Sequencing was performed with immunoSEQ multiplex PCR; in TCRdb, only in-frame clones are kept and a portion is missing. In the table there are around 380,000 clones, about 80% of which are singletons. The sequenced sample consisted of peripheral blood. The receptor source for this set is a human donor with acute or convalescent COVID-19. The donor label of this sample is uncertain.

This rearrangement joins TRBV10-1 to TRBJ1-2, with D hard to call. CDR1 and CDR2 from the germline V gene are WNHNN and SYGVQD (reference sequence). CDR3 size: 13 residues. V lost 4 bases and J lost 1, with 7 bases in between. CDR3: CASSGLGNYGYTF. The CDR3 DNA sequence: TGCGCCAGCAGTGGTCTCGGTAACTATGGCTACACCTTC.

The CDR3 coding sequence is TGTGCCAGCAGTGACAGGTCGAACACCGGGGAGCTGTTTTTT. This encodes CASSDRSNTGELFF. V gene TRBV28 combines with J gene TRBJ2-2, with a weak D call TRBD1 (6 bases). V was pared by 5 bases and J by 0 bases, with 7 bases between. CDR3 length equals 14 residues. The germline gives CDR1 MDHEN, CDR2 SYDVKM.

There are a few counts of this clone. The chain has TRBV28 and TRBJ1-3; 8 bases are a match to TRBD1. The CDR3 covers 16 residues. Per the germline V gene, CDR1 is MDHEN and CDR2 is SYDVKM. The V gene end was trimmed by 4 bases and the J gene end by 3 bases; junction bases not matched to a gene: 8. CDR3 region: CASSSATGAVGNTIYF. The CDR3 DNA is TGTGCCAGCAGTTCAGCGACAGGGGCGGTTGGAAACACCATATATTTT.

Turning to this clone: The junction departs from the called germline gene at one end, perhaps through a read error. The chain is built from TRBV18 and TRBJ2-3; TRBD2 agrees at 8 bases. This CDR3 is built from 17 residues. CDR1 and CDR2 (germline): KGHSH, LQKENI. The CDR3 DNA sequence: TGTGCCAGCTCCCCACAAATCAGCGGGGGCCACACAGATACGCAGTATTTT. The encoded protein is CASSPQISGGHTDTQYF.

The CDR3 here is CATKTAYNSPLHF. In nucleotides, the CDR3 is TGTGCCACCAAGACAGCCTATAATTCACCCCTCCACTTT. This sequence joins TRBV27 and TRBJ1-6, with a weak D call TRBD1 (5 bases). The CDR3 covers 13 residues. V was cut by 10 bases and J by 2 bases, with 9 bases left in between. In germline, CDR1 is MNHEY, CDR2 SMNVEV (reference sequence).